This TCR beta chain was sequenced for a study of regulatory T cells in long-lasting Graves disease (dated by TCRdb to about 2021). Regarding the study in general: Newly diagnosed Graves' disease patients had taken antithyroid drugs for less than 3 months. Peripheral blood TCR sequencing and RNA sequencing compared persistent Graves' disease patients with newly diagnosed Graves' disease patients. The study took place in China and was registered as a clinical trial. TCR sequencing covered about 13 persistent and approximately 20 newly diagnosed Graves' disease patients, some 35 samples in total. What the authors observed across the whole study: More public clonotypes were shared among persistent patients (under 3,000) than among newly diagnosed patients (approximately 930). The small sample size was acknowledged by the authors as a limitation that may reduce accuracy. The study examined only peripheral blood because the primary lesion, thyroid tissue, could not be accessed. Persistent disease showed preferential use of TRBV28, TRBJ1-2 and TRBJ2-5, whereas newly diagnosed disease favored TRBV20-1 and TRBJ2-1. Persistent Graves' disease patients showed lower TCR Shannon entropy and fewer highly expanded clones than newly diagnosed patients, suggesting clonal expansion. Only the TCR beta chain was sequenced and analyzed.

Taken with the paper, the label for time point translates to: newly diagnosed GD, antithyroid drugs for less than 3 months. RNA was extracted from PBMCs in TRIzol for both TCR sequencing and RNA sequencing. The diagnosis of Graves' disease was made according to American Thyroid Association guidelines. Patients were recruited from an endocrinology department in Xi'an, China. From each patient, around 9 milliliters of peripheral blood was collected into an EDTA anticoagulant tube. Ficoll Paque Plus density gradient separation was used to isolate PBMCs, and no additional T cell sorting was done. RNA quality was checked with an Agilent 2100 Bioanalyzer and agarose gel, and concentration with a NanoDrop 2000. A note on this clonotype: The clone's antigen remains unknown. No base quality values were provided; no much bigger clone lies one nucleotide off.

The junction carries 13 bases between V and J, which are trimmed by 5 bases and 2 bases respectively. From the cysteine through the phenylalanine, the CDR3 covers 13 amino acids. The DNA shown is the 39-base CDR3, in frame from base 1. Per the germline V gene (reference sequence), GTSNPN is the CDR1 and SVGIG is the CDR2. The library came from multiplex PCR. TCRdb records Illumina HiSeq 4000 as the sequencer. iRepertoire HTBI primers and Arm-PCR amplification of CDR3 regions were used to construct TCR beta libraries. Before sequencing, the PCR products underwent gel purification. As for how the authors treated the data: Gene usage analysis of CDR3 amino acid clonotypes relied on the roughly 67 TRBV and fewer than 15 TRBJ segments identified across samples. COPE and FqMerger were used to merge the filtered high-quality paired reads into contigs. BLAST was used to align contigs to IMGT TRBV, TRBD and TRBJ reference genes, with CDR3 defined following IMGT. Any clonotype with a frequency above 0.1% was counted as a highly expanded clone. Shannon entropy was used to measure repertoire diversity, and the Gini coefficient was used to measure V-J evenness. Public clonotypes were defined as clonotypes shared by more than one individual. The raw public reads went through TCRdb reprocessing: fastp at Q25, MiXCR clone calling, in-frame beta chains kept. CDR3 protein sequences are deduplicated, and each keeps its most common genes and DNA. For this entry, the V and J calls and clone size follow TCRdb and not the study's own pipeline. The sample yields around 320,000 distinct CDR3 sequences; approximately 15% were counted once. The ten largest account for 25% to 30% of the sample.

The sample was also reused in another study, on T cells in Graves' hyperthyroidism and ophthalmopathy. From that second study: Graves' hyperthyroidism was defined as stable when no progression to ophthalmopathy occurred over 18 months of follow-up. Hyperthyroidism patients were newly diagnosed, had a disease duration of under 2 months, and were aged 18 to 65 years. Any patient with an uncontrolled infection, another autoimmune disease, pregnancy or lactation was excluded. Diagnoses were established on the basis of clinical symptoms, serum thyroxine and TRAb, thyroid ultrasound, and orbital computed tomography. The first round of RT-PCR for the TCR CDR3 was performed with the HTBI primer set and the Qiagen OneStep RT-PCR kit. Most expanded thyroid clonotypes (frequency above 0.001) were also detected in blood, suggesting blood repertoires may reflect thyroid immune responses. A model built on a 13 V-J signature distinguished ophthalmopathy from stable hyperthyroidism, reaching roughly 88% sensitivity and around 81% specificity in cross-validation and 80%/75% in testing. In validation, progression to ophthalmopathy was predicted by the model with nearly 71% sensitivity and around 75% specificity, a median of 6.5 months before onset. TCR V-J signatures able to tell the groups apart were searched for in a discovery cohort of around 95 patients, of whom 40 to 45 had Graves' ophthalmopathy and around 57 had stable Graves' hyperthyroidism. Prospective prediction of ophthalmopathy was tested in an independent validation cohort consisting of fewer than 20 hyperthyroidism patients and some 16 patients who later progressed to ophthalmopathy. For training and testing, the 80 to 100 patients in the discovery cohort were randomly divided in a 7:3 ratio. In roughly six Graves' hyperthyroidism patients, the study also compared T-cell repertoires from thyroid tissue with T-cell repertoires from blood. After blood sampling, hyperthyroidism patients were treated with methimazole at a starting dose of 30 mg daily, and ophthalmopathy patients were treated with high-dose intravenous methylprednisolone. A second multiplex PCR round built the libraries, followed by size selection and purification. Sequencing of the libraries was done on an Illumina HiSeq2000 using paired-end 100 bp reads. Raw data were processed with SOAPnuke, discarding reads with adapters, uncalled bases, mean Phred below 15, or no exact constant-primer or identifier match. High-quality paired reads were merged with COPE v1.2.5, and unique nucleotide sequences were defined as clonotypes. MiTCR v1.1 was used to align clonotypes to the IMGT TRBV, TRBD and TRBJ reference segments. The analysis included only V-J combinations with a frequency above 0.0001, which together covered around 99% of the repertoires. The TCS score was defined as F50 (clonal expansion) divided by E x V (chaos), with BLOSUM62-based TCRdist calculated between CDR3 peptides within each V-J. Welch's t-statistics and random forest reduced around 510 V-J features to 13, which were used in a naive Bayes classifier (R e1071). No statistical method was used to fix the sample size in advance, and group allocation was not hidden from the investigators. The paper reports TCR Vbeta CDR3 sequencing of 140 or so peripheral blood samples: some 44 ophthalmopathy, some 80 hyperthyroidism and around 17 progressor patients.

The starting material was peripheral blood mononuclear cells (PBMCs), obtained at new diagnosis, from a patient treated with antithyroid drugs. The chain was built from TRBV30 and TRBJ2-7; the D gene is possibly TRBD1 or TRBD2, each agreeing over 5 bases. The receptor was isolated from a man aged 35-49 years with Graves disease. Donor details come from another sample of the same person, matched by shared clones. The CDR3 reads as follows: CAWRDGEAYEQYF. The DNA reads as follows: TGTGCCTGGCGGGACGGAGAAGCCTACGAGCAGTACTTC.